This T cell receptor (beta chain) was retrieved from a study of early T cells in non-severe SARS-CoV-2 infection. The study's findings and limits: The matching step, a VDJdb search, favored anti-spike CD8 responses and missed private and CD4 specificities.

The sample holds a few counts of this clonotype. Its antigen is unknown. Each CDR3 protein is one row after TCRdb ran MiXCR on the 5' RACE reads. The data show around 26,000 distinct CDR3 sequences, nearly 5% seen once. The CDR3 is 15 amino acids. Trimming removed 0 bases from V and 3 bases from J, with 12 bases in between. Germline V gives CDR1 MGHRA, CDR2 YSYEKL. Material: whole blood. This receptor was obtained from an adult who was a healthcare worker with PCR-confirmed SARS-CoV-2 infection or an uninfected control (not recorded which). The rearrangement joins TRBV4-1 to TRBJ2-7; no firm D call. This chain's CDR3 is CASSQDLVPSYEQYF. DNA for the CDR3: TGCGCCAGCAGCCAAGATCTGGTACCGAGCTACGAGCAGTACTTC.